This T cell receptor beta chain is drawn from a study of spatial heterogeneity in lung cancer. About the research overall: PBMC collected at follow-up were sequenced when available, a median of around 25 months after resection. Study outcomes and limitations: Circulating ubiquitous expanded tumor TCRs were observed more frequently at resection than at follow-up.

The germline V gene encodes CDR1 MDHEN and CDR2 SYDVKM. The CDR3 contains 12 residues. V lost 5 bases, J lost 4 bases, and 6 bases lay in between. Time point noted: blood at routine non-recurrence follow-up after resection. A unique molecular identifier was attached to every TCR cDNA molecule. MiXCR, run by TCRdb on the 5' RACE reads, gives a single entry per CDR3 protein. The sample records about 110,000 distinct CDR3 sequences, under 14% being singletons. This clonotype was counted once. Its antigen is undetermined. V is TRBV28 and J is TRBJ1-5; no firm D call. The TCR sequence derives from a female donor with early-stage non-small cell lung cancer. Material: PBMCs, obtained at follow-up. The CDR3 is CASSGRNQPQHF. CDR3 sequence (DNA): TGTGCCAGCAGTGGCAGGAATCAGCCCCAGCATTTT.